The clone carrying this T cell receptor (beta chain) was observed at least ten times. What it binds is unknown. This sample was included in a study of blood T cells in healthy people across ages. As for the study in general: The capture of about one barcoded beta molecule per two T cells was achieved by template switching.

Then a second PCR, running roughly 7 to 11 cycles, was carried out with a sample-barcoded 5' primer and a J-beta primer mix. Every sample returned 2.5 million or more CDR3-containing paired-end reads. TCRdb redid the calling of the 5' RACE reads with MiXCR, one entry per CDR3 protein. Here the sample spans 650,000 to 950,000 distinct CDR3 sequences, 44% being singletons. Regarding the study as a whole: As age increased, TCR beta diversity per million T cells fell in a roughly linear fashion.

Roughly 10 milliliters of peripheral blood were drawn from each donor. Trimming took 5 bases from V and 2 from J; bases not matched to a gene: 3. This CDR3 region has 13 residues. The germline gives CDR1 DFQATT, CDR2 SNEGSKA (reference sequence). The origin of this receptor is a man in his 60s in good health. The material sequenced was blood. The chain uses TRBV20-1 and TRBJ2-3; 8 bases align to TRBD1. Written as DNA, the CDR3 is TGCAGTGCTTCAGGGGGCGCCACAGATACGCAGTATTTT. Residues: CSASGGATDTQYF.